This T cell receptor (beta chain) emerged from a study of cytomegalovirus exposure and HLA in healthy donors. Points from the study as a whole: Researchers reported in a later analysis that common viral pathogens appeared linked to several top clusters.

This clone was seen only a few times. Its specificity is unknown. The study ran its PCR with 60 Vbeta and 13 Jbeta primers. Measured with immunoSEQ multiplex PCR; TCRdb has only the in-frame clones, and not every one. The sample has around 140,000 clones, approximately 10% seen once. The sample was PBMCs. This receptor was obtained from a woman in her forties in good health and CMV-seropositive.

As DNA, the CDR3 is TGTGCCAGCAGTGCACCGGGGGGCTATAGCAATCAGCCCCAGCATTTT. This sequence encodes CASSAPGGYSNQPQHF. The chain combines TRBV6-1 with TRBJ1-5, with a tentative D call TRBD1 (6 bases). V dropped 4 bases and J dropped 0 bases, with 13 bases sitting between them. The germline gives CDR1 MNHNS, CDR2 SASEGT. The CDR3 has 16 amino acids.